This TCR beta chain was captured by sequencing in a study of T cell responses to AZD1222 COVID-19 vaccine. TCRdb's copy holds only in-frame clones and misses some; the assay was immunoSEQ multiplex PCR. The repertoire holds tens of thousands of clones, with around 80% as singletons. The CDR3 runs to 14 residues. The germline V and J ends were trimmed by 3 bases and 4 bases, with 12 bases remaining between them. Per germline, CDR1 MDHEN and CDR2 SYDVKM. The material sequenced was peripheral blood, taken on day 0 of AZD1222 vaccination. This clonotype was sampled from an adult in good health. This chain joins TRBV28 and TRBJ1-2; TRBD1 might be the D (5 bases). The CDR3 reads CASSFGQGSYGYTF. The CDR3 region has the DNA TGTGCCAGCAGTTTTGGGCAGGGAAGCTATGGCTACACCTTC.